A single sample gave rise to the 29 T cell receptor beta chains below, sequenced in a study of T cell responses to AZD1222 COVID-19 vaccine. Sequencing used immunoSEQ multiplex PCR; TCRdb keeps in-frame clones, though not all of them. The sample comprises some 120,000 clones, roughly 87% of which are singletons, and roughly 8.9% rests with the top ten. This specimen was peripheral blood, taken 28 days after the second AZD1222 dose. The receptors originated from an adult who received the AZD1222 COVID-19 vaccine.

V gene TRBV10-2 combines with J gene TRBJ1-1; D gene ambiguous. Trimming shortened V by 9 bases and J by 4 bases, and 6 bases separated the two germline ends. The V gene's germline CDR1 is WSHSY and CDR2 SAAADI. The CDR3 contains 10 residues. Here the CDR3 reads CASFGTEAFF. The CDR3 DNA reads as TGCGCCAGTTTTGGCACTGAAGCTTTCTTT.

The V call is TRBV9, the J call TRBJ2-2, with D hard to call. CDR3 size: 13 residues. Trimming pared 4 bases from V and 5 bases from J, leaving 9 bases between. Germline values: CDR1 SGDLS, CDR2 YYNGEE. The CDR3 nucleotides are TGTGCCAGCAGCCCCGGGTCGACCGGGGAGCTGTTTTTT. Its translation: CASSPGSTGELFF. Drawing the rest from reference TRBV9 and TRBJ2-2, the complete variable domain is DSGVTQTPKHLITATGQRVTLRCSPRSGDLSVYWYQQSLDQGLQFLIQYYNGEERAKGNILERFSAQQFPDLHSELNLSSLELGDSALYFCASSPGSTGELFFGEGSRLTVL.

The V gene is TRBV10-3, the J gene TRBJ2-2; D may be TRBD2 (5 bases). CDR1 is ENHRY, CDR2 SYGVKD, per germline. Trimming pared 6 bases from V and 4 bases from J, leaving 15 bases between. This CDR3 region has 15 residues. This CDR3 reads CAISLDWPGTGELFF. The CDR3 DNA sequence: TGTGCCATCAGCCTGGACTGGCCGGGCACCGGGGAGCTGTTTTTT.

The rearrangement links TRBV27 to TRBJ1-2; 7 positions agree with TRBD1. The CDR3 runs 13 residues. Germline V gene sequence: CDR1 MNHEY, CDR2 SMNVEV (reference sequence). V lost 4 bases, J lost 8 bases, and 7 bases stayed unmatched. The CDR3 reads CASSSQGVRGYTF. The CDR3 DNA is TGTGCCAGCAGTTCGCAGGGGGTTCGGGGCTACACCTTC.

The genes are TRBV30 and TRBJ2-7, with D perhaps matching TRBD1 or TRBD2 (6 bases each). The germline CDR1 and CDR2 sequences are GTSNPN and SVGIG (reference sequence). CDR3 length equals 14 residues. The V end lost 0 bases, the J end lost 5 bases, and 14 bases lay between the germline ends. The CDR3 DNA follows: TGTGCCTGGAGTGTACTTCTGGGGGGCCACGAGCAGTACTTC. It encodes CAWSVLLGGHEQYF.

V and J are TRBV2 and TRBJ2-5; D is unresolved. The CDR3 contains 11 residues. Germline V lookup: CDR1 SNHLY, CDR2 FYNNEI. V dropped 1 base and J dropped 6 bases, with 3 bases sitting between them. The CDR3: CASSEGQTQYF. The CDR3 DNA follows: TGTGCCAGCAGTGAAGGCCAGACCCAGTACTTC.

This clone was seen a single time. The V call is TRBV6-5, the J call TRBJ1-6, with D hard to call. CDR1 is MNHEY, CDR2 SVGAGI, per germline. Trimming shortened V by 0 bases and J by 9 bases, and 12 bases separated the two germline ends. CDR3 length: 15 residues. The CDR3 loop reads CASSYSSGLGSPLHF. The CDR3 nucleotides are TGTGCCAGCAGTTACTCGAGCGGTCTTGGTTCACCCCTCCACTTT.

The V and J genes are TRBV10-2 and TRBJ2-7; either TRBD1 or TRBD2 may supply D (5 bases each). The CDR3 sequence is 15 residues long. Germline V gene data show CDR1 as WSHSY and CDR2 as SAAADI. Trimming stripped 2 bases from V and 3 bases from J, with 14 bases between. The chain's CDR3 is CASSEGQGVNYEQYF. The CDR3 DNA is TGCGCCAGCAGTGAGGGTCAGGGAGTTAACTACGAGCAGTACTTC.

In its sample, this clone was seen once. The V call is TRBV14, the J call TRBJ2-3; maybe TRBD2 (6 bases). The V and J ends lost 4 bases and 0 bases respectively, with 17 bases between them. CDR1 and CDR2 from the germline V gene are SGHDN and FVKESK. This CDR3 region has 17 residues. CDR3 loop: CASSPVRRGFSTDTQYF. CDR3 coding DNA: TGTGCCAGCAGCCCTGTAAGGAGGGGATTTAGCACAGATACGCAGTATTTT.

The chain combines TRBV3-1 (or the pseudogene TRBV3-2) with TRBJ2-1; tentatively, D is TRBD2 (6 bases). V was clipped by 0 bases and J by 4 bases, with 13 bases between them. The CDR3 contains 16 residues. Germline V gene lookup returns CDR1 LGHDT and CDR2 YNNKEL (reference sequence). CDR3 sequence reads: CASSQDGGLGYNEQFF. The CDR3 DNA reads TGTGCCAGCAGCCAAGATGGGGGGTTGGGTTACAATGAGCAGTTCTTC.

The chain couples TRBV5-4 to TRBJ2-5; no reliable D call. Germline V gene lookup returns CDR1 SGHNT and CDR2 YYREEE (reference sequence). Between the trimmed V and J ends, which lost 4 bases and 2 bases, there was a span of 12 bases. The CDR3 runs 14 residues. The CDR3 DNA reads as TGTGCCAGCAGCAACTCGGGCAGTCAAGAGACCCAGTACTTC. Protein product: CASSNSGSQETQYF. Supplemented by reference TRBV5-4 and TRBJ2-5, the full variable domain reads ETGVTQSPTHLIKTRGQQVTLRCSSQSGHNTVSWYQQALGQGPQFIFQYYREEENGRGNFPPRFSGLQFPNYSSELNVNALELDDSALYLCASSNSGSQETQYFGPGTRLLVL.

The table lists this clone with a count of one. CDR3 protein: CAISVSGREDYEQYF. The CDR3 DNA is TGTGCCATCAGTGTTAGCGGGAGAGAGGACTACGAGCAGTACTTC. V gene TRBV10-3 combines with J gene TRBJ2-7; 9 bases line up with TRBD2. J was trimmed by 3 bases and V by 4 bases; bases with no gene match: 7. The CDR3 totals 15 residues. Germline CDR1 reads ENHRY; CDR2 reads SYGVKD.

This clone has only a few counts. The chain uses TRBV11-2 and TRBJ2-2; 7 nucleotides agree with TRBD1. V was clipped by 5 bases and J by 0 bases; unmatched bases: 6. Germline-derived CDR1 and CDR2 are SGHAT and FQNNGV. The CDR3 extends over 16 amino acids. The CDR3 DNA is TGTGCCAGCAGCCTTAACAGGGGCCCGAACACCGGGGAGCTGTTTTTT. Amino acids: CASSLNRGPNTGELFF.

The chain carries TRBV29-1 and TRBJ2-1, with 12 bases aligning to TRBD2. With V trimmed by 1 base and J by 0 bases, 4 bases remained unmatched. CDR3 length: 17 residues. Germline V gene lookup returns CDR1 SQVTM and CDR2 ANQGSEA. The CDR3 DNA reads TGCAGCGTTGAAGGGACTAGCGGGACCTACTCCTACAATGAGCAGTTCTTC. Its translation: CSVEGTSGTYSYNEQFF.

The chain is built from TRBV7-8 and TRBJ1-1, with D perhaps matching TRBD1 (5 bases). Trimming took 3 bases from V and 1 from J, leaving 15 bases between them. The V gene's germline CDR1 is SGHVS and CDR2 FQNEAQ. The CDR3 sequence is 16 residues long. Written as DNA, the CDR3 is TGTGCCAGCAGCTTTCGTCGCCCGGGGGAGAACACTGAAGCTTTCTTT. It yields the protein CASSFRRPGENTEAFF.

The chain carries TRBV4-1 and TRBJ2-3, with TRBD1 matching over 7 bases. Germline values: CDR1 MGHRA, CDR2 YSYEKL. The CDR3 has 14 amino acids. With 4 bases clipped from V and 6 bases from J, the junction kept 7 bases outside the gene matches. CDR3 bases: TGCGCCAGCAGCCGCGGACAGGTGGGGGATACGCAGTATTTT. The encoded protein is CASSRGQVGDTQYF.

This rearrangement joins TRBV5-6 to TRBJ2-1; 8 bases are a match to TRBD2. This CDR3 is 16 amino acids long. Trimming took 1 base from V and 3 from J; bases not matched to a gene: 6. Germline CDR1 SGHDT, CDR2 YYEEEE. CDR3 sequence (DNA): TGTGCCAGCAGCTTGTCGCTAGCGGGCTTCTACAATGAGCAGTTCTTC. This translates into CASSLSLAGFYNEQFF.

The J gene is TRBJ1-2, the V gene TRBV30; 7 nucleotides align to TRBD1. The germline gives CDR1 GTSNPN, CDR2 SVGIG (reference sequence). Trimming at V came to 5 bases and at J to 5 bases, leaving 11 bases not matched to a gene. CDR3 length: 14 residues. The CDR3 is CAWRMDRSGYGYTF. Written as DNA, the CDR3 is TGTGCCTGGCGGATGGACAGGTCCGGTTATGGCTACACCTTC.

CDR3 in amino acids: CASRLAGAYQETQYF. In DNA, the CDR3 is TGTGCCAGCAGATTAGCCGGGGCCTACCAAGAGACCCAGTACTTC. The gene calls are TRBV2 and TRBJ2-5; D assignment may be TRBD1 or TRBD2 (5 bases each). Trimming cost V 6 bases and J 0 bases, with 14 bases left between them. Germline CDR1 is SNHLY and CDR2 is FYNNEI. This CDR3 is built from 15 residues.

The V call is TRBV6-1, the J call TRBJ2-3; maybe TRBD2 (6 bases). This CDR3 spans 12 amino acids. Deletions cut 8 bases from V and 4 bases from J, with 10 bases between. Germline values: CDR1 MNHNS, CDR2 SASEGT. CDR3 in amino acids: CASSGSPDTQYF. Written as DNA, the CDR3 is TGTGCCAGCTCCGGGAGCCCAGATACGCAGTATTTT.

Worth noting for this clone: This sample also contains other DNA sequences that code for the same CDR3. The rearrangement uses TRBV6-5 and TRBJ1-4; perhaps TRBD1 as D (6 bases). Germline V gene data show CDR1 as MNHEY and CDR2 as SVGAGI. The CDR3 sequence is 14 residues long. V was clipped by 2 bases and J by 8 bases, with 12 bases between them. This CDR3 is CASSYRGLGEKLFF. CDR3 DNA sequence: TGTGCCAGCAGTTACAGGGGGTTAGGGGAAAAACTGTTTTTT.

The rearrangement joins TRBV6-2 or TRBV6-3 to TRBJ2-1, with D perhaps TRBD1 or TRBD2 (5 bases each). Germline V gene data show CDR1 as MNHEY and CDR2 as SVGEGT. CDR3 length: 15 amino acids. V was cut by 5 bases and J by 1 base, with 12 bases left in between. This chain's CDR3 is CASSPGTLSYNEQFF. CDR3 nucleotides: TGTGCCAGCAGTCCCGGGACCCTTTCCTACAATGAGCAGTTCTTC.

This chain links TRBV18 with TRBJ2-1; TRBD2 agrees at 8 bases. Germline assignment: CDR1 KGHSH and CDR2 LQKENI. The CDR3 is made up of 16 amino acids. The V gene end was trimmed by 0 bases and the J gene end by 8 bases; junction bases not matched to a gene: 9. CDR3 residues: CASSPPSSGRGDEQFF. Written as DNA, the CDR3 is TGTGCCAGCTCACCACCGTCGAGCGGGAGAGGCGATGAGCAGTTCTTC.

This clone was recorded a few times. The rearrangement links TRBV12-3 or TRBV12-4 to TRBJ1-2, with D unresolved. Trimming left V 7 bases short and J 10 bases short, with 16 bases between. CDR3 length equals 12 residues. For the CDR3, the DNA is TGTGCCAGCACATCGCTGTTGGGTGCCTACACCTTC. Translation: CASTSLLGAYTF.

This chain uses TRBV27 with TRBJ2-7; D could derive from TRBD1 or TRBD2 (6 bases each). Trimming took 1 base from V and 7 from J, leaving 11 bases between them. Germline V gives CDR1 MNHEY, CDR2 SMNVEV (reference sequence). This CDR3 has 13 residues. CDR3 nucleotides: TGTGCCAGCAGTTTATGGGGGGCGGATGAGCAGTACTTC. This gives the protein CASSLWGADEQYF.

This chain connects TRBV27 to TRBJ2-7; 8 nucleotides line up with TRBD1. J gave up 5 bases and V 3 bases, and 6 bases lay outside the gene matches. The CDR3 contains 14 residues. Per the germline V gene, CDR1 is MNHEY and CDR2 is SMNVEV (reference sequence). The CDR3 protein is CASSFGDRPNEQYF. DNA for the CDR3: TGTGCCAGCAGTTTTGGGGACAGGCCCAACGAGCAGTACTTC.

The chain combines TRBV12-3 or TRBV12-4 with TRBJ1-3; D unresolved. The CDR3 is 11 residues long. V gave up 8 bases and J gave up 6 bases, with 8 bases separating them. CDR3 DNA sequence: TGTGCCAGCGGTCCTTCAAACACCATATATTTT. Translation: CASGPSNTIYF.

V gene TRBV5-1 combines with J gene TRBJ1-1; 7 bases are a match to TRBD1. This CDR3 has 15 amino acids. In germline, CDR1 is SGHRS, CDR2 YFSETQ. The ends lost 0 bases at V and 3 bases at J; junction bases unmatched: 5. Written as DNA, the CDR3 is TGCGCCAGCAGCTTGGGCCAGGGGGGTCACACTGAAGCTTTCTTT. It yields the protein CASSLGQGGHTEAFF.

The genes are TRBV5-1 and TRBJ2-7, with D perhaps TRBD1 or TRBD2 (6 bases each). Germline-derived CDR1 and CDR2 are SGHRS and YFSETQ. The CDR3 contains 15 residues. The V and J ends lost 0 bases and 3 bases respectively, with 13 bases between them. The CDR3 bases are TGCGCCAGCAGCTTGGCCTCGGGGGCCCGCTACGAGCAGTACTTC. This gives the protein CASSLASGARYEQYF.